This TCR beta chain was recovered during a study of blood T cell repertoires in COVID-19 (dated by TCRdb to 2018 to 2020). The study in broad terms: The collaborator samples originated in the United States, Italy and Spain and spanned the acute and convalescent phases of COVID-19. Subjects who had been exposed to COVID-19, were actively infected with it, or had recovered from it provided the deeply sampled blood TCRbeta repertoires that made up the dataset. The material from the prospective study consisted of cDNA or gDNA derived from T cells, B-cell-depleted T cells, or PBMCs. Nearly every sample came with metadata listing a de-identified subject ID, COVID-19 status, age in years and sex. The repertoires were released in a freely available public database meant as a resource for research on the immune response to SARS-CoV-2. The samples were drawn from two sources: the first 160 participants of the ongoing ImmuneRACE study, and 1,000 to 1,500 subjects contributed by 6 global collaborators. Where HLA class I and class II types were available, the types were taken from metadata supplied by the sample provider, not from assay-based typing.

Each collaborating institution followed its own protocols to collect whole blood in K2EDTA tubes. For TCRbeta analysis, collaborators shipped samples in one of three forms: frozen whole blood, isolated PBMCs, or DNA extracted from either of those sample types. TCRbeta CDR3 regions were amplified from genomic DNA by means of the immunoSEQ Assay, a bias-controlled multiplex PCR. Per the original workflow: The number of nucleated cells in each sample was estimated from the amplification of reference gene primers within the assay. To quantify the absolute abundance of each unique TCRbeta CDR3 rearrangement, sequence reads were collapsed and filtered. For each sample, productive Simpson clonality was calculated as the square root of Simpson's diversity index over productive rearrangements. Here the immuneACCESS table is served through TCRdb, limited to in-frame sequences with V and J called. Missing clones are a known gap in these copies; in checked studies unresolved V genes cover under half, and the rest lacks a known reason. V and J calls and clone size are copied from that table; D and trimming were computed from the DNA. The sample yields over 100,000 clones; 85% to 90% were counted once. The top ten clonotypes cover 5% to 6.5% of the sample.

Of note for this clone: Its antigen is not yet known. Nothing much larger sits one base from this clone, and base qualities are not available.

Points the paper makes about the study in general: The quantity of clinical and demographic metadata differed by source and by participant and was supplied without curation.

The germline V gene supplies CDR1 MNHEY and CDR2 SVGAGI. Germline trimming amounts to 8 bases on V and 3 bases on J, with 5 as the count of junction bases outside the gene matches. Reading from cysteine to phenylalanine, the CDR3 counts 14 amino acids. Just the 42-base CDR3 DNA is kept, in frame starting at base 1. The source is a human donor in a cohort sampled during active COVID-19. The sequenced material came from peripheral blood. The chain is assembled from TRBV6-5 and TRBJ2-1, and TRBD1 aligns with 9 junction nucleotides. The DNA is as follows: TGTGCCAGCCAGACAGGGGGATTCTACAATGAGCAGTTCTTC. It specifies CASQTGGFYNEQFF.